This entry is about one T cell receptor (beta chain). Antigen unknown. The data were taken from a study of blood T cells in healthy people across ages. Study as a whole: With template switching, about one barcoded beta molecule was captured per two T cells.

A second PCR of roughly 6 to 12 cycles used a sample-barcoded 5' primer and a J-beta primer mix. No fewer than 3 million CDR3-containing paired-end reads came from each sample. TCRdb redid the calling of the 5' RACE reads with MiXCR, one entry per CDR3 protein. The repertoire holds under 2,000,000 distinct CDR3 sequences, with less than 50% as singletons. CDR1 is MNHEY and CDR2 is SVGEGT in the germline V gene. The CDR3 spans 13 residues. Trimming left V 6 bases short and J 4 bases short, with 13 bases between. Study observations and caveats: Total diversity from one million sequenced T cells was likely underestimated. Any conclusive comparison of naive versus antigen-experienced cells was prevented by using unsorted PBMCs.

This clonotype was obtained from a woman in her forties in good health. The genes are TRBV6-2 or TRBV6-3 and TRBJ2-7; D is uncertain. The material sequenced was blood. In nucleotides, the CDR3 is TGTGCCAGCAGCTCCCCTTGGGAATACGAGCAGTACTTC. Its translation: CASSSPWEYEQYF.